The T cell receptor beta chain under discussion was sequenced for a study of PD-L1 blockade in urothelial cancer (dated by TCRdb to between 2016 and 2019). About the investigation overall: All patients started therapy around 2014 and received atezolizumab 1,200 mg intravenously every 3 weeks. Blood samples were analyzed at two time points: 3 weeks after treatment start (second dose) and 6 weeks after treatment start. Somatic, immune and clinical correlates of response to PD-L1 blockade with atezolizumab in urothelial cancer were the focus of an exploratory multi-omic analysis. Several patients achieved durable clinical benefit and approximately 20 did not. Pretreatment tumor samples, along with matched peripheral blood serially collected before and after atezolizumab treatment, were subjected to TCR sequencing. Whole exome sequencing and RNA sequencing of pretreatment tumors were performed alongside TCR sequencing in the same patients. Durable clinical benefit was defined as a progression-free survival longer than 6 months, and TCR features were additionally tested against progression-free survival and overall survival. About 85% of the 29 patients were males with bladder-origin urothelial cancer, and about 65% of the roughly 29 reported a prior smoking history. Approximately 30 patients had pretreatment blood TCR-seq, around 25 had at least one posttreatment blood collection, and around 25 had tumor TCR-seq. Patients had an ECOG performance status of 0 or 1 and had received between 0 and 3 prior chemotherapy regimens. Blood samples gave a median of approximately 150,000 T cells and 88,000 or so unique TCRs, with a median clonality of roughly 0.08. General study outcomes and caveats: A pretreatment peripheral blood TCR clonality below the median was linked to improved progression-free and overall survival. Small sample size (n ≈ 30) and many exploratory analyses mean the results are intended to be hypothesis-generating. Among patients with durable benefit, tumor-associated TCR clones showed greater expansion in peripheral blood 3 weeks after treatment started (n = 22, p = 0.022).

Each PCR received spiked-in synthetic TCR analog templates so that absolute template abundance could be estimated from read counts. The immunoSEQ assay was used to amplify TCRbeta CDR3 regions from genomic DNA with bias-controlled V and J gene primers. Sequencing of rearranged TCRbeta segments was done at approximately 20X coverage. Concerning the study's data processing: Sequencing errors were corrected by clustering, and CDR3s were annotated against IMGT so that V, D and J genes could be assigned. Out-of-frame and stop-codon sequences were excluded, and only productive TCRbeta rearrangements were used in downstream analyses. To compute clonality, Shannon entropy was normalized by the log of the number of unique productive sequences and then subtracted from one. Fisher's exact test with Benjamini-Hochberg correction, at a threshold of adjusted p below 0.01, was used to find clones that differed between time points or between blood and tumor. Imported from immuneACCESS, the table was reduced by TCRdb to in-frame sequences with V and J called. These copies leave out some clones; in studies compared against another copy, an unresolved V gene accounts for under half, and the cause of the remainder is not known. V and J calls and clone size are copied from that table; D and trimming were computed from the DNA. This sample comprises around 130,000 clones, about 88% of them detected only once. 3.2% of the sample goes to the ten largest clones.

The germline V gene gives CDR1 as SGHRS and CDR2 as YFSETQ. For this chain, trimming is 4 bases at the V end and 5 bases at the J end, and the number of junction bases without a gene match is 10. From the cysteine up to the phenylalanine, the CDR3 has a length of 15 residues. Only the CDR3 region is kept as DNA, spanning 45 bases read in frame from base 1. Details on this clone: Its target antigen remains unknown. No quality values exist for individual bases; no much larger clone is one base distant.

The sample's time point, from its label and the paper: pretreatment peripheral blood. A cohort of 30 or so patients with locally advanced or metastatic urothelial carcinoma, treated at Memorial Sloan Kettering on a trial protocol, was included. Peripheral blood mononuclear cells were collected pretreatment and during treatment, at between 1 and 8 total time points per patient. The Qiagen DNeasy Blood extraction kit was used to purify genomic DNA from total PBMCs and from tumor samples. Collected pretreatment and during treatment, PBMCs were isolated and stored as previously described. The receptor was isolated from a man aged 50 to 59 with urothelial cancer. The source was PBMCs, collected around atezolizumab (anti-PD-L1) treatment. Recombination linked TRBV5-1 to TRBJ2-3; the junction holds 7 bases that match TRBD1. The DNA sequence is given as TGCGCCAGCAGCGCCGGACAGGCGGGTGTAGATACGCAGTATTTT. Translated, it gives CASSAGQAGVDTQYF. This CDR3, with the reference TRBV5-1 and TRBJ2-3 proteins standing in past its ends, gives the full variable domain KAGVTQTPRYLIKTRGQQVTLSCSPISGHRSVSWYQQTPGQGLQFLFEYFSETQRNKGNFPGRFSGRQFSNSRSEMNVSTLELGDSALYLCASSAGQAGVDTQYFGPGTRLTVL.